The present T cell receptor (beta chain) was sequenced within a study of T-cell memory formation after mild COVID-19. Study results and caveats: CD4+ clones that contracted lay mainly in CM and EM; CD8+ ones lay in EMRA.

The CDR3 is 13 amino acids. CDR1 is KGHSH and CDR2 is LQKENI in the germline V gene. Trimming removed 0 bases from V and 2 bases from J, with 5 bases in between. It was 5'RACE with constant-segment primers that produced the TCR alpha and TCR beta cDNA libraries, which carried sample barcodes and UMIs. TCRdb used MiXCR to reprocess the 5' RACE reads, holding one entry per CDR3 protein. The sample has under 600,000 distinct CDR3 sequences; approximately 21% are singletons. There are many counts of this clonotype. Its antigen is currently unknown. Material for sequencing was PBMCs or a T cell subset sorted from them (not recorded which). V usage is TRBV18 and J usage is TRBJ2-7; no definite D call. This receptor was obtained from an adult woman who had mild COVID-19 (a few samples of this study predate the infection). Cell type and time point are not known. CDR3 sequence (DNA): TGTGCCAGCTCACCACCGGGGACCTACGAGCAGTACTTC. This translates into CASSPPGTYEQYF.